This T cell receptor beta chain emerged from a study of cytomegalovirus exposure and HLA in healthy donors. A note on this clone: Its antigen is undetermined.

Study-level findings and limits: It was likely that a cluster of highly shared sequence variants was a sequencing artifact. Presence/absence analyses supposed approximately even sequencing depth among donors. An analysis that was carried out later associated 15,000 to 20,000 TCR beta sequences with HLA alleles at 0.05 false discovery rate. What TCR beta sequences reportedly achieved was accurate prediction of HLA-A and HLA-B alleles in most subjects.

Germline trimming cut 6 bases from V and 4 bases from J; bases unmatched to any gene: 7. The CDR3 runs 14 residues. Germline V gene data show CDR1 as MNHEY and CDR2 as SMNVEV (reference sequence). PCR involved 60 Vbeta and 13 Jbeta primers. TCRdb's copy holds only in-frame clones and misses some; the assay was immunoSEQ multiplex PCR. The profile shows approximately 150,000 clones, roughly four fifths of them singletons. The receptor comes from a woman between 50 and 59 years old in good health and CMV-seronegative. The chain links TRBV27 to TRBJ1-1; 8 bases fit TRBD1. The sequenced sample was PBMCs. CDR3 sequence reads: CASRRQGRSTEAFF. The CDR3 nucleotides are TGTGCCAGCAGGAGACAGGGGAGGAGCACTGAAGCTTTCTTT.